The next 27 T cell receptor beta chains were all read from a single sample in a study of T-cell reconstitution after alpha-beta-depleted transplantation in children. For TCRbeta, the library was prepared with unique molecular identifiers. TCRdb processed the PCR reads anew with MiXCR; each CDR3 protein has one entry. The table shows under 850,000 distinct CDR3 sequences, with under 15% occurring only once. Sequencing used PBMCs, obtained before TCRalphabeta/CD19-depleted stem cell transplant. The receptor source for this set is a girl aged 2-9 years with congenital amegakaryocytic thrombocytopenia, due to receive a stem cell transplant.

There are many counts of this clonotype. The chain combines TRBV6-1 with TRBJ1-5; D possibly corresponds to TRBD1 (5 bases). Germline values: CDR1 MNHNS, CDR2 SASEGT. Trimming shortened V by 6 bases and J by 6 bases, and 18 bases separated the two germline ends. This CDR3 is 15 amino acids long. Written as DNA, the CDR3 is TGTGCCAGCAGGCGGGGACGGATGCCCGGTCAGCCCCAGCATTTT. Amino acids: CASRRGRMPGQPQHF.

This clonotype occurred many times. V gene TRBV5-6 combines with J gene TRBJ2-5; D is unresolved. Deletions cut 2 bases from V and 6 bases from J, with 11 bases between. Germline loops: CDR1 SGHDT, CDR2 YYEEEE. The CDR3 loop spans 13 amino acids. CDR3 in amino acids: CASSFGVTQTQYF. The CDR3 region has the DNA TGTGCCAGCAGCTTTGGCGTTACTCAGACCCAGTACTTC.

This clonotype was picked up many times. The V and J genes are TRBV29-1 and TRBJ1-3, with 11 nucleotides matching TRBD1. Losses at the gene ends were 4 bases for V and 2 bases for J; bases not matched to a gene: 4. This CDR3 contains 15 residues. Germline assignment: CDR1 SQVTM and CDR2 ANQGSEA. The CDR3 DNA reads TGCAGCGTTGTAGTGGACAGGGGGCCTGGAAACACCATATATTTT. Protein product: CSVVVDRGPGNTIYF.

As to this clonotype: The DNA is omitted, as the CDR3 cannot be located on it reliably, and the CDR3 follows TCRdb's listing. The chain recombines TRBV12-3 or TRBV12-4 with TRBJ2-2; TRBD1 reflects the table's D call only, with no check against the DNA. The CDR3 is 16 residues long, ends included. The chain's CDR3 is CASNFRGPGVTGELFF.

The table lists this clonotype with a few counts. The chain joins TRBV6-4 to TRBJ2-5, with TRBD2 matching 7 bases. This CDR3 contains 16 residues. Germline V gives CDR1 MRHNA, CDR2 SNTAGT. Germline trimming cut 7 bases from V and 3 bases from J; bases unmatched to any gene: 14. The CDR3 sequence: CASTDWGRGNEETQYF. For the CDR3, the DNA is TGTGCCAGCACTGATTGGGGGAGGGGAAATGAAGAGACCCAGTACTTC.

On this clonotype: This clone may be a read error of a much larger clone one base away. The chain joins TRBV12-3 or TRBV12-4 to TRBJ1-2; D ambiguous. The germline V and J ends were trimmed by 6 bases and 6 bases, with 20 bases remaining between them. The CDR3 sequence is 15 residues long. The CDR3 region is CASRWDMVSNNGYTF. CDR3 bases: TGTGCCAGCAGGTGGGATATGGTATCAAACAATGGCTACACCTTC.

This clonotype was found many times. V and J are TRBV5-1 and TRBJ1-6; 7 nucleotides agree with TRBD1. Germline V gene sequence: CDR1 SGHRS, CDR2 YFSETQ. The CDR3 loop spans 15 amino acids. J was trimmed by 8 bases and V by 0 bases; bases with no gene match: 5. CDR3 bases: TGCGCCAGCAGCTTGGTGGGACAGAGGTATTCACCCCTCCACTTT. This gives the protein CASSLVGQRYSPLHF.

CDR3: CASSDGGQGLGETQYF. In nucleotides, the CDR3 is TGTGCCAGCAGCGACGGTGGACAGGGACTAGGAGAGACCCAGTACTTC. The rearrangement uses TRBV11-2 and TRBJ2-5, with D perhaps being TRBD1 or TRBD2 (8 bases each). The V end was cut by 5 bases, the J end by 4 bases, with 20 bases between. This CDR3 spans 16 amino acids. Germline V gene lookup returns CDR1 SGHAT and CDR2 FQNNGV. The variable domain in full, completed from reference TRBV11-2 and TRBJ2-5, reads EAGVAQSPRYKIIEKRQSVAFWCNPISGHATLYWYQQILGQGPKLLIQFQNNGVVDDSQLPKDRFSAERLKGVDSTLKIQPAKLEDSAVYLCASSDGGQGLGETQYFGPGTRLLVL.

This clonotype has just a few counts. The chain is built from TRBV7-9 and TRBJ2-1; 7 bases are shared with TRBD2. CDR3 length: 14 residues. V was clipped by 4 bases and J by 8 bases; unmatched bases: 8. Looked up from germline, CDR1 is SEHNR and CDR2 is FQNEAQ (reference sequence). DNA for the CDR3: TGTGCCAGCAGCTCCCGGGGAGGGGATGATGAGCAGTTCTTC. Translation: CASSSRGGDDEQFF. The full variable domain, its missing parts supplied by reference TRBV7-9 and TRBJ2-1, is DTGVSQNPRHKITKRGQNVTFRCDPISEHNRLYWYRQTLGQGPEFLTYFQNEAQLEKSRLLSDRFSAERPKGSFSTLEIQRTEQGDSAMYLCASSSRGGDDEQFFGPGTRLTVL.

The gene calls are TRBV19 and TRBJ1-2; D perhaps matches TRBD1 (5 bases). The CDR3 contains 14 residues. V was trimmed by 7 bases and J by 2 bases, leaving 14 bases between them. From germline, CDR1 is LNHDA and CDR2 SQIVND (reference sequence). Here the CDR3 reads CASTRAGGNYGYTF. The CDR3 DNA reads as TGTGCCAGTACCAGGGCGGGGGGAAACTATGGCTACACCTTC.

This clonotype came up many times. The rearrangement links TRBV5-1 to TRBJ2-2; 7 bases fit TRBD1. V shed 0 bases, J shed 7 bases, and the junction held 12 bases outside the gene matches. This CDR3 region has 17 residues. In germline, CDR1 is SGHRS, CDR2 YFSETQ. In DNA, the CDR3 is TGCGCCAGCAGCTTGGACAGGGGCCGCCTGGAGTACGGGGAGCTGTTTTTT. Its translation: CASSLDRGRLEYGELFF.

This clonotype has at least ten counts. The chain combines TRBV28 with TRBJ2-1, with 12 bases fitting TRBD2. Per the germline V gene, CDR1 is MDHEN and CDR2 is SYDVKM. After removal of 4 bases from V and 4 bases from J, the junction contained 11 bases not matched to a gene. This CDR3 has 18 amino acids. The CDR3 loop is CASSSRTGLAGSYNEQFF. CDR3 bases: TGTGCCAGCAGTTCCCGGACAGGACTAGCGGGATCTTACAATGAGCAGTTCTTC.

This clonotype was detected ten times or more. V gene TRBV6-6 combines with J gene TRBJ2-3; 7 positions agree with TRBD1. V gave up 7 bases and J gave up 2 bases; unmatched junction bases: 3. Germline V lookup: CDR1 MNHNY, CDR2 SVGAGI (reference sequence). The CDR3 runs to 13 residues. Written as DNA, the CDR3 is TGTGCCAGCACAGGACAGGACACAGATACGCAGTATTTT. It is translated as CASTGQDTDTQYF.

Turning to this clonotype: A much larger clone lies one base from this, so it may be a read error. This chain connects TRBV20-1 to TRBJ2-5; TRBD2 agrees at 9 bases. The germline V gene has CDR1 DFQATT and CDR2 SNEGSKA (reference sequence). There are 16 residues in the CDR3. The CDR3 sequence: CCAPKVSSGTAETQYF. The CDR3 DNA follows: TGCTGTGCTCCAAAAGTCTCTAGCGGGACGGCAGAGACCCAGTACTTC.

The chain combines TRBV20-1 with TRBJ2-7; 9 bases line up with TRBD2. The germline V gene has CDR1 DFQATT and CDR2 SNEGSKA (reference sequence). This CDR3 region has 16 residues. V lost 3 bases, J lost 4 bases, and 13 bases stayed unmatched. This chain's CDR3 is CSASPPPSGIMYEQYF. CDR3 nucleotides: TGCAGTGCTAGCCCCCCCCCTAGCGGGATAATGTACGAGCAGTACTTC.

The chain employs TRBV5-4 and TRBJ2-7; 9 bases fit TRBD2. This CDR3 contains 19 residues. Trimming removed 2 bases from V and 3 bases from J; junction bases left unmatched: 18. Germline values: CDR1 SGHNT, CDR2 YYREEE (reference sequence). The CDR3 reads CASSFHSSGRVDAGYEQYF. The CDR3 DNA sequence: TGTGCCAGCAGCTTTCATAGTAGCGGGAGAGTAGACGCCGGCTACGAGCAGTACTTC.

This clonotype was recorded many times. The CDR3 here is CASSQGTRTAYGYTF. In DNA form, the CDR3 reads TGTGCCAGCAGCCAAGGGACACGGACAGCCTATGGCTACACCTTC. The chain recombines TRBV4-2 with TRBJ1-2; tentative D call: TRBD1 (6 bases). Trimming took off 1 base at V and 4 bases at J, with 13 bases between the two ends. This CDR3 is built from 15 residues. Germline-derived CDR1 and CDR2 are LGHNA and YNFKEQ.

The gene calls are TRBV20-1 and TRBJ2-1; D gene unclear. V lost 3 bases and J lost 14, with 11 bases in between. The germline V gene has CDR1 DFQATT and CDR2 SNEGSKA (reference sequence). The CDR3 is 10 amino acids. CDR3 loop: CSASISPKFF. The CDR3 DNA sequence: TGCAGTGCTAGTATTTCCCCGAAGTTCTTC.

V usage is TRBV28 and J usage is TRBJ2-3; no reliable D call. In germline, CDR1 is MDHEN, CDR2 SYDVKM. This CDR3 spans 13 amino acids. The germline V and J ends were trimmed by 4 bases and 4 bases, with 9 bases remaining between them. For the CDR3, the DNA is TGTGCCAGCAGTTCCCAATATCCAGATACGCAGTATTTT. It translates to CASSSQYPDTQYF.

This clonotype was recorded at least ten times. A read error may explain this, as a much larger clone is one base away. The V and J genes are TRBV7-8 and TRBJ1-5; no firm D call. Germline V gene data show CDR1 as SGHVS and CDR2 as FQNEAQ. V shed 2 bases and J shed 4 bases, with 3 bases lying between them. The CDR3 runs to 12 residues. The CDR3 DNA sequence: TGTGCCAGCAGCTTATGGAATCAGCCCCAGCATTTT. This gives the protein CASSLWNQPQHF.

The chain has TRBV7-9 and TRBJ2-7; D is ambiguous. V lost 2 bases and J 0 bases, leaving 11 bases between the germline ends. This CDR3 is 15 amino acids long. In germline, CDR1 is SEHNR, CDR2 FQNEAQ (reference sequence). CDR3 protein: CASSLRDPSSYEQYF. The CDR3 DNA follows: TGTGCCAGCAGCTTAAGAGATCCTAGCTCCTACGAGCAGTACTTC. The whole variable domain, remainder taken from reference TRBV7-9 and TRBJ2-7, is DTGVSQNPRHKITKRGQNVTFRCDPISEHNRLYWYRQTLGQGPEFLTYFQNEAQLEKSRLLSDRFSAERPKGSFSTLEIQRTEQGDSAMYLCASSLRDPSSYEQYFGPGTRLTVT.

This chain's CDR3 is CASSFASGWLAKNIQYF. For the CDR3, the DNA is TGTGCCAGCAGCTTTGCTAGCGGGTGGCTAGCCAAAAACATTCAGTACTTC. The chain uses TRBV7-9 and TRBJ2-4, with TRBD2 identical over 8 bases. The V segment lost 3 bases and the J segment 0 bases; nucleotides outside the gene matches: 7. The germline gives CDR1 SEHNR, CDR2 FQNEAQ (reference sequence). The CDR3 is 17 residues long.

This clonotype was observed a handful of times. The V and J genes are TRBV20-1 and TRBJ2-7; the match to TRBD2 covers 9 bases. V shed 1 base and J 2 bases; nucleotides not matched to a gene: 9. The CDR3 spans 16 residues. The V gene's germline CDR1 is DFQATT and CDR2 SNEGSKA (reference sequence). CDR3 loop: CSARVSPSGGTYEQYF. The CDR3 DNA reads TGCAGTGCTAGAGTGAGTCCCAGCGGGGGGACCTACGAGCAGTACTTC.

This clonotype was observed a few times. The rearrangement uses TRBV11-1 and TRBJ2-4; D uncertain. The V end was cut by 5 bases, the J end by 0 bases, with 11 bases between. The CDR3 runs 15 residues. Germline assignment: CDR1 SGHAT and CDR2 FQDESV (reference sequence). CDR3 region: CASSSLVGAKNIQYF. The CDR3 DNA sequence: TGTGCCAGCAGCAGCCTCGTCGGAGCCAAAAACATTCAGTACTTC.

This chain joins TRBV5-1 and TRBJ2-7; 10 nucleotides align to TRBD1. Germline V CDR1 and CDR2: SGHRS, YFSETQ. J lost 2 bases, V lost 1 base, and 15 bases had no gene match. The CDR3 is 19 amino acids. This CDR3 is CASSLTRRTGGDWAYEQYF. CDR3 DNA: TGCGCCAGCAGCTTGACCCGTCGGACAGGGGGGGATTGGGCCTACGAGCAGTACTTC.

The chain carries TRBV20-1 and TRBJ2-7; no definite D call. V shed 1 base and J shed 0 bases, with 7 bases lying between them. The CDR3 loop spans 13 amino acids. Germline CDR1 and CDR2: DFQATT and SNEGSKA (reference sequence). The CDR3 nucleotides are TGCAGTGCTAGAGGTTACGACTCCTACGAGCAGTACTTC. It is translated as CSARGYDSYEQYF.

This clonotype was seen at least ten times. The rearrangement joins TRBV7-6 to TRBJ2-1; 14 bases line up with TRBD2. The germline V gene encodes CDR1 SGHVS and CDR2 FNYEAQ. With V trimmed by 5 bases and J by 2 bases, 8 bases remained unmatched. The CDR3 loop spans 18 amino acids. The DNA of the CDR3 is TGTGCCAGCAGCCCAGGACTAGCGGGAGGAGGTCCCTACAATGAGCAGTTCTTC. This codes for CASSPGLAGGGPYNEQFF.